These 19 T cell receptor beta chains came from one sample sequenced in a study of blood T cell repertoires in COVID-19. Repertoires were generated with immunoSEQ multiplex PCR, while TCRdb's copy carries only in-frame clones and drops some. In the table there are some 240,000 clones, 80% to 90% of which are singletons. The specimen was peripheral blood. The receptors here all came from a woman aged 40-49 years who had recovered from COVID-19.

The chain links TRBV18 to TRBJ1-1, with D hard to call. V lost 3 bases and J 6 bases, leaving 17 bases between the germline ends. This CDR3 has 15 amino acids. CDR1 and CDR2 from the germline V gene are KGHSH and LQKENI. CDR3 DNA: TGTGCCAGCTCACCCCTTAACGGGGAGCACGCTGAAGCTTTCTTT. Residues: CASSPLNGEHAEAFF. Full variable domain (rest looked up from reference TRBV18 and TRBJ1-1): NAGVMQNPRHLVRRRGQEARLRCSPMKGHSHVYWYRQLPEEGLKFMVYLQKENIIDESGMPKERFSAEFPKEGPSILRIQQVVRGDSAAYFCASSPLNGEHAEAFFGQGTRLTVV.

The chain uses TRBV24-1 and TRBJ2-7, with D tentatively TRBD1 (6 bases). V lost 5 bases and J lost 6, with 19 bases in between. Looked up from germline, CDR1 is KGHDR and CDR2 is SFDVKD. The CDR3 is 15 residues long. The CDR3 region is CATSGRNGQPREQYV. In nucleotides, the CDR3 is TGTGCCACCAGTGGTCGAAACGGACAGCCTCGCGAGCAGTACGTC.

This chain links TRBV30 with TRBJ2-7; 7 bases are a match to TRBD1. Trimming cost V 5 bases and J 2 bases; bases outside gene matches: 9. Germline CDR1 GTSNPN, CDR2 SVGIG (reference sequence). The CDR3 loop spans 14 amino acids. CDR3: CAWVETGRAYEQYF. The CDR3 region has the DNA TGTGCCTGGGTGGAGACAGGGCGGGCCTACGAGCAGTACTTC.

The rearrangement uses TRBV5-1 and TRBJ2-3, with D possibly being TRBD2 (5 bases). The CDR3 consists of 13 residues. The germline V gene encodes CDR1 SGHRS and CDR2 YFSETQ. Trimming shortened V by 6 bases and J by 5 bases, and 13 bases separated the two germline ends. The CDR3 DNA reads TGCGCCAGCACCCGAAACGGACTAGATACGCAGTATTTT. It translates to CASTRNGLDTQYF.

This chain uses TRBV21-1 with TRBJ2-7; the table gives TRBD1 as D, unverified against the DNA. TRBV21-1 corresponds to a pseudogene. The CDR3 is 14 amino acids. CDR3 sequence reads: CASSTRTGFHEQYV. In DNA, the CDR3 is TGTGCCAGCAGCACGCGGACAGGGTTTCACGAGCAGTACGTC.

The V call is TRBV25-1, the J call TRBJ1-1, with 7 bases that match TRBD1. The junction had 10 bases not matched to a gene; V was cut back by 8 bases and J by 1 base. The germline V gene encodes CDR1 MGHDK and CDR2 SYGVNS. The CDR3 is 15 residues long. CDR3 DNA: TGTGCCAGCGGGACACGGGACAGACCGAACACTGAAGCTTTCTTT. Its protein product is CASGTRDRPNTEAFF.

The V and J genes are TRBV7-9 and TRBJ1-1; 8 bases map to TRBD1. CDR1 and CDR2 (germline): SEHNR, FQNEAQ (reference sequence). J lost 5 bases, V lost 5 bases, and 16 bases had no gene match. There are 17 residues in the CDR3. The CDR3 region is CASSPRTGISSKTEAFF. DNA for the CDR3: TGTGCCAGCAGCCCTCGGACAGGGATAAGCAGTAAGACTGAAGCTTTCTTT.

In this sample, this clone turned up once. This chain connects TRBV19 to TRBJ1-3, with D possibly matching TRBD1 (6 bases). The CDR3 spans 14 residues. The germline V gene encodes CDR1 LNHDA and CDR2 SQIVND (reference sequence). V was pared by 7 bases and J by 3 bases, with 13 bases between. This CDR3 is CASTQGKDGNTIYF. The CDR3, as DNA: TGTGCCAGTACCCAGGGGAAGGATGGAAACACCATATATTTT. The complete variable domain, with remaining parts taken from reference TRBV19 and TRBJ1-3, reads DGGITQSPKYLFRKEGQNVTLSCEQNLNHDAMYWYRQDPGQGLRLIYYSQIVNDFQKGDIAEGYSVSREKKESFPLTVTSAQKNPTAFYLCASTQGKDGNTIYFGEGSWLTVV.

This sequence joins TRBV7-3 and TRBJ2-7, with TRBD1 as a possible D gene (6 bases). Germline assignment: CDR1 SGHTA and CDR2 FQGTGA. The CDR3 loop spans 16 amino acids. Between the trimmed V and J ends, which lost 1 base and 5 bases, there was a span of 18 bases. The CDR3 sequence is CASSLIVSQGFHEQYF. The CDR3 bases are TGTGCCAGCAGCTTAATTGTCAGTCAGGGGTTCCACGAGCAGTACTTC. Drawing the rest from reference TRBV7-3 and TRBJ2-7, the complete variable domain is GAGVSQTPSNKVTEKGKYVELRCDPISGHTALYWYRQSLGQGPEFLIYFQGTGAADDSGLPNDRFFAVRPEGSVSTLKIQRTERGDSAVYLCASSLIVSQGFHEQYFGPGTRLTVT.

V is TRBV21-1 and J is TRBJ2-1; TRBD2 is the table's D call and was not checked against the DNA. TRBV21-1 is noted as a pseudogene. The CDR3 spans 16 residues. CDR3 region: CASSTSGLAGYNEQFF. CDR3 bases: TGTGCCAGCAGCACGTCAGGACTAGCGGGTTACAATGAGCAGTTCTTC.

This clone has just one count. The V and J genes are TRBV11-2 and TRBJ1-2, with a possible D match to TRBD1 (6 bases). V was trimmed by 4 bases and J by 7 bases, leaving 13 bases between them. Germline CDR1 is SGHAT and CDR2 is FQNNGV. The CDR3 is 13 amino acids. The DNA for the CDR3 is TGTGCCAGCAGCTCTCCCGGGGGGCGTGGCTACACCTTC. Protein sequence: CASSSPGGRGYTF. The full variable domain, completed using reference TRBV11-2 and TRBJ1-2, is EAGVAQSPRYKIIEKRQSVAFWCNPISGHATLYWYQQILGQGPKLLIQFQNNGVVDDSQLPKDRFSAERLKGVDSTLKIQPAKLEDSAVYLCASSSPGGRGYTFGSGTRLTVV.

This chain links TRBV4-2 with TRBJ2-5; maybe TRBD2 (5 bases). The germline V gene has CDR1 LGHNA and CDR2 YNFKEQ. The CDR3 extends over 16 amino acids. V was clipped by 5 bases and J by 5 bases, with 21 bases between them. CDR3 sequence (DNA): TGTGCCAGCAGCGGGCACCCGAGCGGCGCGGCGGAGACCCAGTACTTC. This sequence encodes CASSGHPSGAAETQYF.

This chain connects TRBV4-1 to TRBJ1-2; TRBD1 agrees at 9 bases. This CDR3 spans 15 amino acids. V lost 3 bases and J lost 6; bases outside the gene matches: 8. CDR1 and CDR2 from the germline V gene are MGHRA and YSYEKL. For the CDR3, the DNA is TGCGCCAGCAGCCAGGACAGGGGCCGTCAAGATGGCTACACCTTC. Translating gives CASSQDRGRQDGYTF.

This chain connects TRBV7-3 to TRBJ2-7; 15 bases are a match to TRBD2. V lost 11 bases, J lost 3 bases, and 29 bases stayed unmatched. Germline CDR1 SGHTA, CDR2 FQGTGA. This CDR3 is 22 amino acids long. CDR3 sequence reads: CAASARTKLNHGTSGGIYEQYF. The CDR3 DNA follows: TGTGCCGCCTCGGCCCGGACTAAGCTAAACCACGGGACTAGCGGGGGGATCTACGAGCAGTACTTC.

The chain is built from TRBV11-3 and TRBJ2-7; D is uncertain. Germline V gene data show CDR1 as SGHNT and CDR2 as YENEEA. This CDR3 has 11 amino acids. V shed 4 bases and J shed 7 bases, with 8 bases lying between them. This CDR3 is CASSSGLEQYV. The CDR3 nucleotides are TGTGCCAGCAGCTCGGGTTTGGAGCAGTACGTC.

The chain combines TRBV6-2 or TRBV6-3 with TRBJ2-7; no clear D gene. The CDR3 extends over 18 amino acids. Trimming stripped 4 bases from V and 1 base from J, with 23 bases between. Germline V gene lookup returns CDR1 MNHEY and CDR2 SVGEGT. CDR3 sequence reads: CASSSGIAAGRSSYEQYV. CDR3 DNA sequence: TGTGCCAGCAGTTCGGGTATAGCCGCCGGCCGTTCTTCCTACGAGCAGTACGTC.

This chain connects TRBV7-9 to TRBJ2-7, with 8 bases fitting TRBD2. J was trimmed by 11 bases and V by 1 base; bases with no gene match: 10. The CDR3 spans 14 residues. CDR1 and CDR2 from the germline V gene are SEHNR and FQNEAQ (reference sequence). CDR3 DNA sequence: TGTGCCAGCAGCTTAGGAGCCAGCGGGAGTGTTGAGTACGTC. It codes for CASSLGASGSVEYV.

The V call is TRBV24-1, the J call TRBJ2-3; D may be TRBD2 (6 bases). This CDR3 is 14 amino acids long. Between the trimmed V and J ends, which lost 0 bases and 3 bases, there was a span of 6 bases. The germline V gene has CDR1 KGHDR and CDR2 SFDVKD. The CDR3: CATSDLRGTDTQYF. DNA of the CDR3: TGTGCCACCAGTGATTTGCGGGGGACAGATACGCAGTATTTT.

CDR3 protein: CASSQGRTSGGETQYF. CDR3 DNA sequence: TGTGCCAGCAGCCAAGGCCGGACTAGCGGGGGAGAGACCCAGTACTTC. The chain joins TRBV3-1 (or the pseudogene TRBV3-2) to TRBJ2-5; TRBD2 matches at 13 bases. The germline V gene encodes CDR1 LGHDT and CDR2 YNNKEL (reference sequence). The CDR3 length is 16 residues. Losses at the gene ends were 1 base for V and 4 bases for J; bases not matched to a gene: 3.